The source of this T cell receptor beta chain is a study of cytomegalovirus exposure and HLA in healthy donors. Of note for this clone: Its target is not known.

General study points: TCR beta chains numbering some 150 were designated cytomegalovirus-associated. In vitro, three CMV-associated chains proved specific for CMV antigens.

Clones were sequenced by immunoSEQ multiplex PCR, and TCRdb holds only the in-frame ones, with some missing. The sample holds some 140,000 clones, 82% seen once. While the first cohort had 650 to 850 subjects, the donors belonged to the separate validation cohort of roughly 130 subjects. The CDR3 totals 15 residues. The germline V gene encodes CDR1 SGHNT and CDR2 YYREEE (reference sequence). The V and J ends lost 0 bases and 2 bases respectively, with 9 bases between them. The origin of this receptor is a man under 40 in good health and CMV-seropositive. The chain couples TRBV5-4 to TRBJ2-1, with TRBD2 as a possible D gene (6 bases). Material for sequencing was PBMCs. CDR3 amino acids: CASSLASGAYNEQFF. In DNA form, the CDR3 reads TGTGCCAGCAGCTTGGCATCGGGGGCCTACAATGAGCAGTTCTTC.